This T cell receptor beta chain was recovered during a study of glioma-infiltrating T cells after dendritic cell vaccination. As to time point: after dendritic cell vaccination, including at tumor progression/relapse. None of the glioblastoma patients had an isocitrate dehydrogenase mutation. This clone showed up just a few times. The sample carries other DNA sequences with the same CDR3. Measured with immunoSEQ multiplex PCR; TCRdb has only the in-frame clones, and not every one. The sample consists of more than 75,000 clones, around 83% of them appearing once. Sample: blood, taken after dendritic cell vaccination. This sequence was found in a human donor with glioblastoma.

As DNA, the CDR3 is TGTGCCACCAGCAGAGGGGGGCCCGATAGCAATCAGCCCCAGCATTTT. Its protein product is CATSRGGPDSNQPQHF. The chain couples TRBV15 to TRBJ1-5; D is perhaps TRBD1 (6 bases). V lost 1 base, J lost 0 bases, and 10 bases lay in between. The CDR3 is made up of 16 amino acids. Germline loops: CDR1 LNHNV, CDR2 YYDKDF (reference sequence).